This TCR beta chain appears in the sequencing data of a study of response to subunit inactivated influenza vaccine. Study outcomes and limitations: New T cells are recruited in small numbers by each seasonal influenza vaccination, according to the authors' suggestion.

Germline loops: CDR1 DFQATT, CDR2 SNEGSKA (reference sequence). V lost 0 bases to trimming and J lost 7 bases; unmatched junction nucleotides: 16. This CDR3 is built from 18 residues. On this clonotype itself: The antigen is unknown.

TCRdb fed the RT-PCR reads into MiXCR, producing one record per CDR3 protein. This sample yields hundreds of thousands of distinct CDR3 sequences, of which around 22% are seen a single time; about a tenth belongs to the top ten. V and J are TRBV20-1 and TRBJ2-1; 9 bases agree with TRBD2. The specimen was PBMCs from blood, collected about 20 months after vaccination. The sequence derives from a man aged 50 to 75 who received an inactivated influenza vaccine. The CDR3 sequence: CSAREVGRLAGSGNEQFF. As DNA, the CDR3 is TGCAGTGCTAGAGAGGTGGGGCGCCTAGCGGGATCGGGGAATGAGCAGTTCTTC.